This T cell receptor beta chain stems from a study of OX40 agonist ivuxolimab in advanced cancers. General observations from the study: At 0.1 to 3.0 mg/kg and by week 6, clonal expansion occurred in CD4+ and CD8+ blood T cells.

Using immunoSEQ multiplex PCR, the repertoire was profiled, and TCRdb retains in-frame clones only, with some absent. The profile shows about 33,000 clones, roughly three quarters of them singletons. The germline CDR1 and CDR2 sequences are SNHLY and FYNNEI. There are 15 residues in the CDR3. V shed 6 bases and J 0 bases; nucleotides not matched to a gene: 4. This clone has just one count. Antigen: not known. The material sequenced was CD4+ or CD8+ T cells sorted from blood, taken in a trial of the OX40 agonist ivuxolimab. V and J are TRBV2 and TRBJ2-1, with 8 nucleotides matching TRBD2. The source of this sequence is an adult with an advanced solid tumor such as melanoma, head and neck, liver or kidney cancer. For the CDR3, the DNA is TGTGCCAGCAGCCTCGGGACTAGCTCCTACAATGAGCAGTTCTTC. This sequence encodes CASSLGTSSYNEQFF.